This T cell receptor beta chain is drawn from a study of blood T cell repertoires in COVID-19. The CDR3 is 15 amino acids. Trimming removed 5 bases from V and 8 bases from J; junction bases left unmatched: 8. Germline V gene lookup returns CDR1 MNHEY and CDR2 SMNVEV (reference sequence). The method was immunoSEQ multiplex PCR; TCRdb's version includes in-frame clones alone and lacks a portion of them. The sample shows 200,000 to 250,000 clones, about 79% of them seen only once. This chain uses TRBV27 with TRBJ1-4, with 10 bases that match TRBD1. The sample taken for sequencing was PBMCs or T cells enriched from blood (not recorded which). The receptor was isolated from a woman aged 60-75 years who had recovered from COVID-19. CDR3 loop: CASSPWTGGGEKLFF. As DNA, the CDR3 is TGTGCCAGCAGTCCCTGGACAGGGGGGGGCGAAAAACTGTTTTTT.